This section outlines one T cell receptor (beta chain) sequence together with its context. After extraction with the RNeasy kit, roughly 0.45 to 1 ug of the RNA was reverse transcribed using random hexamers. By means of immunoSEQ multiplex PCR, TCR beta CDR3 spanning 54 Vbeta and 13 Jbeta underwent amplification. In TCRdb, the immunoSEQ multiplex PCR reads were re-called with MiXCR into one record per CDR3 protein. The sample consists of about 80,000 distinct CDR3 sequences, 94% of them appearing once. With 7 bases removed from V and 9 bases from J, the gap between germline ends came to 10 bases. Germline values: CDR1 GTSNPN, CDR2 SVGIG (reference sequence). CDR3 size: 10 residues. This specimen belongs to a study of CD8 T cells in Susac syndrome.

The rearrangement uses TRBV30 and TRBJ2-1, with D uncertain. The TCR originated in a human donor in good health. The sequenced material came from CD8+ T cells from PBMCs. This CDR3 reads CASRRSEQFF. The CDR3 DNA follows: TGTGCCTCCAGAAGGAGTGAGCAGTTCTTC.